This T cell receptor beta chain is drawn from a study of T cells in Graves' hyperthyroidism and ophthalmopathy. Patients between 18 and 65 years old had hyperthyroidism, newly diagnosed and lasting under 2 months. Clinical symptoms, serum thyroxine and TRAb, thyroid ultrasound and orbital computed tomography together formed the diagnostic basis. Trimming shortened V by 5 bases and J by 5 bases, and 11 bases separated the two germline ends. CDR3 size: 13 residues. Germline CDR1 is SEHNR and CDR2 is FQNEAQ (reference sequence). This clonotype was seen at least ten times. The TCR beta CDR3 regions underwent amplification using RNA transcripts as the source. During a first-round RT-PCR of the TCR CDR3, the HTBI primer set was used. TCRdb independently ran MiXCR on the multiplex PCR reads; one entry per CDR3 protein. The profile shows roughly 660,000 distinct CDR3 sequences, roughly 17% of them singletons.

The specimen sequenced was blood. This TCR came from a man in his forties or fifties with Graves' hyperthyroidism. This chain links TRBV7-9 with TRBJ2-3; D remains unclear. CDR3: CASSLVVQDTQYF. The CDR3 DNA follows: TGTGCCAGCAGCCTAGTCGTGCAAGATACGCAGTATTTT.